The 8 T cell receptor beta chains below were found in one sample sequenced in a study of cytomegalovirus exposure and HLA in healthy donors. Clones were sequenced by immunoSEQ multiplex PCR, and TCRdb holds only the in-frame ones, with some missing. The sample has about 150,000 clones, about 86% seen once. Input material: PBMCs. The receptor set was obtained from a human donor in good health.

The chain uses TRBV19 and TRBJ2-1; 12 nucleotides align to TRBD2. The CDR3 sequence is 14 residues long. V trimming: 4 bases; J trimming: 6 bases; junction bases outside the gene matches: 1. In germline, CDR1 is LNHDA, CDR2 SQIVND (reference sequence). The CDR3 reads CASSTSGRANEQFF. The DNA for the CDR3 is TGTGCCAGTAGTACTAGCGGGAGGGCCAATGAGCAGTTCTTC.

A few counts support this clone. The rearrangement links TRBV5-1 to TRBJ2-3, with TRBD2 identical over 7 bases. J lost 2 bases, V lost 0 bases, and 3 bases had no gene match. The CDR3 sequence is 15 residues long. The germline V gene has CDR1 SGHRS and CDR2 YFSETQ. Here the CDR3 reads CASSLGGSNTDTQYF. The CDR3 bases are TGCGCCAGCAGCTTGGGCGGGAGTAACACAGATACGCAGTATTTT.

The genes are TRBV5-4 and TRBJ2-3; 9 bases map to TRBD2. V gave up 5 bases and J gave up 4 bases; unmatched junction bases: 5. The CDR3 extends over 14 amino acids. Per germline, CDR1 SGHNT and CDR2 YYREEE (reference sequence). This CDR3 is CASRLAGVADTQYF. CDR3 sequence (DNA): TGTGCCAGCAGGTTAGCGGGAGTTGCAGATACGCAGTATTTT. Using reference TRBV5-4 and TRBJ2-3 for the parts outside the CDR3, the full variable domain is ETGVTQSPTHLIKTRGQQVTLRCSSQSGHNTVSWYQQALGQGPQFIFQYYREEENGRGNFPPRFSGLQFPNYSSELNVNALELDDSALYLCASRLAGVADTQYFGPGTRLTVL.

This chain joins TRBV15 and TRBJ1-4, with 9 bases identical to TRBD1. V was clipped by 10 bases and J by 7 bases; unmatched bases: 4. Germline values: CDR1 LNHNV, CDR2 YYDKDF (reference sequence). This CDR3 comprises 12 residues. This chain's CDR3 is CAIGQGREKLFF. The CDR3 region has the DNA TGTGCCATCGGACAGGGGCGTGAAAAACTGTTTTTT.

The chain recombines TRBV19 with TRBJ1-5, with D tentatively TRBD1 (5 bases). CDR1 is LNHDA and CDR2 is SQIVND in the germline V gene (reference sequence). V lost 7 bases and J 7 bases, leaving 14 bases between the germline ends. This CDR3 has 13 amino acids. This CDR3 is CASTRGSRQPQHF. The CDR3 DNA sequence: TGTGCCAGTACCCGGGGGTCTAGACAGCCCCAGCATTTT.

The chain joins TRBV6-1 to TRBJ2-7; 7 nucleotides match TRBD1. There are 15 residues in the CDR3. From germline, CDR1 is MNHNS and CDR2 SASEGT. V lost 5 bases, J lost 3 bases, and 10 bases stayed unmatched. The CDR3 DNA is TGTGCCAGCAGTAAACTACAGGGGCCATACTACGAGCAGTACTTC. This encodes CASSKLQGPYYEQYF.

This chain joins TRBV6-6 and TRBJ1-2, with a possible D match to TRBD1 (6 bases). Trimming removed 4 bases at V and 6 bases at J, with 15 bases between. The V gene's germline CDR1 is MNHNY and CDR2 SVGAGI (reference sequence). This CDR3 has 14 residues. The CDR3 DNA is TGTGCCAGCAGTTCCACCGGGACAAAAAATGGCTACACCTTC. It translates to CASSSTGTKNGYTF.

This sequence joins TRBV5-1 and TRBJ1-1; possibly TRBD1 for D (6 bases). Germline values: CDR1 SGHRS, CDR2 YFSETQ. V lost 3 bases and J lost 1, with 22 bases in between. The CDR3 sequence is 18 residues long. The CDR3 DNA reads TGCGCCAGCAGCTCCGAAGACAGGCTAGAGGCTTCGAACACTGAAGCTTTCTTT. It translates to CASSSEDRLEASNTEAFF.